This T cell receptor beta chain emerged from a study of radiotherapy plus CTLA-4 blockade in lung cancer (dated by TCRdb to 2016 to 2019). Regarding the research as a whole: Among the enrolled patients, about 19% had an objective response, and roughly 30% reached disease control.

With respect to this clone: Its antigen is still unknown. No much larger clonotype is one base removed from it; base qualities were not supplied.

In this study, focal radiation therapy paired with CTLA-4 blockade (ipilimumab) was tested in patients who had chemo-refractory metastatic non-small-cell lung cancer. On the study overall, not on this receptor specifically: After treatment with radiotherapy and ipilimumab, TCR clones that originated in tumors expanded in peripheral blood. Increased serum interferon-beta after radiation, together with early dynamic changes in blood T cell clones, were reported to be the strongest predictors of response.

Reading from cysteine to phenylalanine, the CDR3 counts 14 amino acids. Kept here is only the CDR3 DNA, which spans 42 bases and is read in frame from base 1. The germline V gene gives CDR1 as LGHNA and CDR2 as YSLEER. The V end gives up 4 bases and the J end 4 bases, leaving 4 bases in the junction not matched to a gene. Preparation of the library involved the immunoSEQ multiplex PCR assay. As stored in TCRdb, this immuneACCESS dataset retains in-frame rearrangements with V and J assigned. A fraction of the clones does not appear; measured against another copy, unresolved V genes explain less than half of the discrepancy, and the remainder lacks a known reason. This sample gives roughly 30,000 clones in total; about 77% of them show up just once. Of the sample, more than 20% falls within the top ten clones.

The receptor was isolated from a human donor with non-small cell lung cancer that progressed on radiotherapy plus ipilimumab. The chain is made from TRBV4-3 and TRBJ2-7; TRBD1 aligns with 10 central bases. Sequences were derived from peripheral blood, sampled from a patient treated with radiotherapy plus ipilimumab. The CDR3 protein sequence reads: CASSLRQGAYEQYF. DNA sequence: TGCGCCAGCAGCCTCCGACAGGGGGCGTACGAGCAGTACTTC.